Sequencing of this T cell receptor (beta chain) was carried out in a study of cytomegalovirus exposure and HLA in healthy donors. Study results and caveats: Other equally common chains were less clonally expanded than HLA-associated TCR beta chains, a later analysis showed. The study designated fewer than 200 TCR beta chains cytomegalovirus-associated.

In its sample, this clone was seen a few times. The antigen remains unidentified. A multiplex PCR was run with 60 Vbeta primers and 13 Jbeta primers. The repertoire was sequenced with immunoSEQ multiplex PCR; TCRdb's copy has only in-frame clones and lacks some. The sample records fewer than 250,000 clones, approximately 78% being singletons. V lost 3 bases to trimming and J lost 1 base, with 10 bases between them. The CDR3 covers 15 residues. The germline V gene encodes CDR1 SGDLS and CDR2 YYNGEE. The receptor was derived from a man under 40 in good health and CMV-seronegative. The sample taken for sequencing was PBMCs. J is TRBJ1-4 and V is TRBV9; D might be TRBD1 (6 bases). The CDR3, as DNA: TGTGCCAGCAGCGCCGGACAGCAAACTAATGAAAAACTGTTTTTT. Amino acids: CASSAGQQTNEKLFF.